This section outlines one T cell receptor beta chain sequence together with its context. The antigen it binds to is not known. The input lacks base qualities; no much larger clone sits a single base away. The sample is drawn from a study of Ad26.COV2.S vaccination and SARS-CoV-2 variants listed by TCRdb under 2021. About the full investigation: Vaccine-arm donors came from COV1001, a multicentre, randomized, double-blind, placebo-controlled phase I-IIa trial of Ad26.COV2.S in healthy adults. Ad26.COV2.S was given intramuscularly at 5x10^10 or 1x10^11 viral particles, as a single shot or as two shots 56 days apart. TCRbeta repertoire sequencing served as the tool for gauging how specific and how broad the SARS-CoV-2-reactive T cell receptors were following Ad26.COV2.S vaccination. A total of about 30 samples were included in the TCR-sequenced set, comprising 19 Ad26.COV2.S vaccine recipients, 5 placebo recipients and 8 SARS-CoV-2 convalescent individuals. Trial participants were randomized into five groups of five: low-dose or high-dose Ad26.COV2.S given once or twice, or placebo on both occasions. Throughout the experiments and outcome assessment, investigators stayed blinded to trial group allocation. Summary of the overall study and its limitations: Higher spike-specific TCR breadth was observed in Ad26.COV2.S recipients than in placebo recipients (P = 0.0014). Vaccine and placebo recipients had comparable non-spike TCR breadth, which fits with the vaccine containing only spike. The study lacked the statistical power to compare responses across vaccine doses or regimens. After vaccination, substantial breadth of spike-specific CD8+ and CD4+ T cell responses was reported. The authors noted that total T cell responses may have been underestimated by the TCR breadth and depth analyses.

The sample's treatment or condition label, in plain terms: some 19 received Ad26.COV2.S at low or high dose, single or two shots; about 5 received placebo; per-sample allocation not given. Repertoires of vaccine and placebo recipients were sequenced from samples taken on day 63 after the first injection. Between 29 July and 7 August 2020, Cohort 1b enrolled about 27 adults aged 18-55 years at one site in Boston, USA. Ad26.COV2.S was a replication-incompetent adenovirus type 26 vector that expressed a prefusion-stabilized SARS-CoV-2 spike protein derived from the original Wuhan strain. TCRbeta CDR3 regions were sequenced with the immunoSEQ Assay. After extraction, genomic DNA underwent amplification by bias-controlled multiplex PCR, followed by high-throughput sequencing. The original pipeline was this. Collapsing and filtering of sequences were performed to quantify the absolute abundance of each unique TCRbeta CDR3 region. T cell fraction was estimated by normalizing TCRbeta template counts to usable DNA, which was measured by amplifying reference genes present in all nucleated cells. Repertoire TCRs were annotated as SARS-CoV-2-specific by exact matching of V gene, CDR3 amino acid sequence and J gene to a known reactive TCR set. The reference SARS-CoV-2 TCR set came from MIRA and was filtered for enrichment in COVID-19-positive ImmuneCODE repertoires, removing public or cross-reactive TCRs. Using the MIRA antigens, annotated TCRs were further analysed by specific ORF or by position within an ORF. Depth was the summed frequency of annotated unique rearrangements, while breadth was defined as annotated unique rearrangements over total unique productive rearrangements. Group comparisons of TCR breadth used two-sided Wilcoxon rank-sum tests. The immuneACCESS repertoire file appears here via TCRdb, limited to in-frame rearrangements. These files lack a portion of the clones; in checked studies, under half of the deficit traces to unresolved V genes, and the cause of the others is not known. Clone size and the V and J calls come from that table; the DNA yielded D and trimming. The sample table contains some 270,000 clones; only one count was recorded for about 83% of them. The top ten hold about 2.7% of the sample.

Taken from the germline V gene, the CDR1 and CDR2 loops are SNHLY and FYNNEI. Trimming takes 3 bases from V and 0 bases from J, and the germline ends sit 6 bases apart. The CDR3 holds 14 amino acids from the cysteine to the phenylalanine. The entry retains the CDR3 DNA only, 42 bases that are in frame from base 1. Source: peripheral blood, taken in a trial of Ad26.COV2.S vaccine versus placebo. The TCR was taken from a person aged 18-60 years who received the Ad26.COV2.S COVID-19 vaccine or a placebo. The receptor chain draws on TRBV2 and TRBJ1-3; the D gene lacks a confident call. The nucleotide sequence is given as TGTGCCAGCAGTGACGCCAGCTCTGGAAACACCATATATTTT. This codes for CASSDASSGNTIYF.